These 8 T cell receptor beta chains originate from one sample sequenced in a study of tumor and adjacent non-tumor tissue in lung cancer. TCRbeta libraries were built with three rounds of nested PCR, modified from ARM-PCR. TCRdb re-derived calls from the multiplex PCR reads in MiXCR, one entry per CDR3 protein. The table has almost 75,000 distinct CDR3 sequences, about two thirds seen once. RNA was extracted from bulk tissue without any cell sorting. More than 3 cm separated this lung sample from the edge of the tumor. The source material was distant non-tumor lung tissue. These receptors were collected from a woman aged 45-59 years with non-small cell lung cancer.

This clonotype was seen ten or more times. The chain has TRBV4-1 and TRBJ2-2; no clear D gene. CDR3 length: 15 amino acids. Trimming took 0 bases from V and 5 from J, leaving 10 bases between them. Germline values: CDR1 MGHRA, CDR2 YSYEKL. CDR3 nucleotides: TGCGCCAGCAGCCAAGAAGTCGTCTGGACCGGGGAGCTGTTTTTT. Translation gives CASSQEVVWTGELFF.

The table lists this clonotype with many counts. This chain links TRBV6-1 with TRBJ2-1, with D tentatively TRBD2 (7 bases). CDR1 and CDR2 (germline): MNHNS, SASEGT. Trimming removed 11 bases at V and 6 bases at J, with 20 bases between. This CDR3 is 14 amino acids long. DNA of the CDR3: TGTGCCGGGGGGGGCAGGGTCGTAAGCAATGAGCAGTTCTTC. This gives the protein CAGGGRVVSNEQFF.

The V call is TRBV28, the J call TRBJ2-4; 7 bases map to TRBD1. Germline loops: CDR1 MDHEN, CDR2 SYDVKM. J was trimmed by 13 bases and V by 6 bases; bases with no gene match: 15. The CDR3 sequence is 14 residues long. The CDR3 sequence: CASSLPDRSAPQYF. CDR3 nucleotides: TGTGCCAGCAGCCTCCCGGACAGGTCCGCCCCACAGTACTTC.

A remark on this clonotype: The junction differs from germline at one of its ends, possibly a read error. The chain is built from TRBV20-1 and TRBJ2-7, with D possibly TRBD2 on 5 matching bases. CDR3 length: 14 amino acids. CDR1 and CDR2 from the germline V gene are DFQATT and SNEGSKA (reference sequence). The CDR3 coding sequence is TGCAGTGCTAGCCGAGAAGACACGGGCTACGAGCGGTGCTTC. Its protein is CSASREDTGYERCF.

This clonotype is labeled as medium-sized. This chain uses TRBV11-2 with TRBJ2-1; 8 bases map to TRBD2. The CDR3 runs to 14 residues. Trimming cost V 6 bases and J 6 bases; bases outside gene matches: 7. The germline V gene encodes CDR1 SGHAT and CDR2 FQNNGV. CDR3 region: CASRGRLAGNEQFF. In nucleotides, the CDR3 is TGTGCCAGCAGGGGGAGGCTAGCGGGCAATGAGCAGTTCTTC.

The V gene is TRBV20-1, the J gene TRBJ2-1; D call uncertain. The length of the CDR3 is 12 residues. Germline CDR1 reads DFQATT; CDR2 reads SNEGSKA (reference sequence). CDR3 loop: CGVRWTSNEQFF. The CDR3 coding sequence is TGCGGTGTTAGATGGACCTCAAATGAGCAGTTCTTC.

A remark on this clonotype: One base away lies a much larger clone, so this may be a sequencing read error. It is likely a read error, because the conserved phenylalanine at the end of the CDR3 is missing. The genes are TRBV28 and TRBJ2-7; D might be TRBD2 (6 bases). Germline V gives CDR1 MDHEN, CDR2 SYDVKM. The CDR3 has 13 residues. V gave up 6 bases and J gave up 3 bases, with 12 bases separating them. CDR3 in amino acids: CASSPTGVYEQYY. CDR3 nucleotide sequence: TGTGCCAGCAGCCCGACGGGGGTCTACGAGCAGTACTAC.

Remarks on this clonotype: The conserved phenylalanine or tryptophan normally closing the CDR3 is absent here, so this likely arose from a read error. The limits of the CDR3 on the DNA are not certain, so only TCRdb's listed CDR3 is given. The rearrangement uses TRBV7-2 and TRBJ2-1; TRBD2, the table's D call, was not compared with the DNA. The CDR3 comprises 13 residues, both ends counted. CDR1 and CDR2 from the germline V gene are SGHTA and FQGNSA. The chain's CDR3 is CASSLLGRDGLFS.